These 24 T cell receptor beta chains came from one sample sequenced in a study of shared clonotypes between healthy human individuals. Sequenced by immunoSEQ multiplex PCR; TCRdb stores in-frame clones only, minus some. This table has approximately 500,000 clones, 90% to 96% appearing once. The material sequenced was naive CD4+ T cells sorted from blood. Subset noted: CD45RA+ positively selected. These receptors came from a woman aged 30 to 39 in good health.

Written as DNA, the CDR3 is TGTGCCAGCAGCCAAAACATAGGAAGCTACGAGCAGTACTTC. Its translation: CASSQNIGSYEQYF. The chain is built from TRBV9 and TRBJ2-7; D gene uncertain. V lost 4 bases, J lost 3 bases, and 14 bases lay in between. CDR1 is SGDLS and CDR2 is YYNGEE in the germline V gene. The CDR3 runs to 14 residues.

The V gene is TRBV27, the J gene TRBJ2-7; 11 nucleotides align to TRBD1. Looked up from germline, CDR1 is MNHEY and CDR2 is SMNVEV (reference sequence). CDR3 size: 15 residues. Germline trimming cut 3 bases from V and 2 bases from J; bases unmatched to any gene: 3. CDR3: CASSFGTGGPYEQYF. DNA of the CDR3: TGTGCCAGCAGTTTCGGGACAGGGGGGCCCTACGAGCAGTACTTC.

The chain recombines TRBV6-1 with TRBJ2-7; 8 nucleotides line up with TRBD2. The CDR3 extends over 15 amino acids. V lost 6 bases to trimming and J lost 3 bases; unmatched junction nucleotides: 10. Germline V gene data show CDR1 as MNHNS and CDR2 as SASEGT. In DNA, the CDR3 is TGTGCCAGCAGGGTAACTAGCGGACATAACTACGAGCAGTACTTC. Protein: CASRVTSGHNYEQYF.

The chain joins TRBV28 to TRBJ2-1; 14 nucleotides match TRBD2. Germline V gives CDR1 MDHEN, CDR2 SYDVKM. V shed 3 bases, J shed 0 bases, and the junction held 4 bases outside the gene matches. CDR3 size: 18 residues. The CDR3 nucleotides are TGTGCCAGCAGTTTGACTAGCGGGAGGGTGAGCTCCTACAATGAGCAGTTCTTC. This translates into CASSLTSGRVSSYNEQFF.

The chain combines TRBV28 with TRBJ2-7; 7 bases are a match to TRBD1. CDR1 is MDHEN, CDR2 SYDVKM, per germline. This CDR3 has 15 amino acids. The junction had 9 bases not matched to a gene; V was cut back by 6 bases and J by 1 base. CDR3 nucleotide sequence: TGTGCCAGCAGCGCACCCGGGACAGTATCCTACGAGCAGTACTTC. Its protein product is CASSAPGTVSYEQYF.

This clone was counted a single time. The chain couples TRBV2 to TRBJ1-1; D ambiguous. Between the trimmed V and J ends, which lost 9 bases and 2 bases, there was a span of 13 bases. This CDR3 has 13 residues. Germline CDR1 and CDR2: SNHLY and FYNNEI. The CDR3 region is CASRERVNTEAFF. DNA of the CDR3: TGTGCCAGTAGGGAAAGGGTAAACACTGAAGCTTTCTTT.

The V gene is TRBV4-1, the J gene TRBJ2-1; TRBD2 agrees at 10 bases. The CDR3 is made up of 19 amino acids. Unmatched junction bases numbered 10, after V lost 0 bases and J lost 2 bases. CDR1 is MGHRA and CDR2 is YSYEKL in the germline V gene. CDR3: CASSQDPSIAGGTYNEQFF. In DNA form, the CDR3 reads TGCGCCAGCAGCCAAGACCCCTCTATAGCGGGAGGTACCTACAATGAGCAGTTCTTC.

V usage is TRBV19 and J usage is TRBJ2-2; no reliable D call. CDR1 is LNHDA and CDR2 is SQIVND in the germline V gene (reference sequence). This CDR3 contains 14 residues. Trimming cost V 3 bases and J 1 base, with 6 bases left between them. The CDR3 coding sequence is TGTGCCAGTAGTATTCAAGGGAACACCGGGGAGCTGTTTTTT. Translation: CASSIQGNTGELFF.

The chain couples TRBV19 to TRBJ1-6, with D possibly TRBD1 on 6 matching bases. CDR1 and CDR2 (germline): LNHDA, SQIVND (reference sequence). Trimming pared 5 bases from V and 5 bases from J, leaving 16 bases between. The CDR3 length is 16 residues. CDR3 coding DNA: TGTGCCAGTAGTCCGAGGACTACAGGGCATAATTCACCCCTCCACTTT. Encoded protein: CASSPRTTGHNSPLHF.

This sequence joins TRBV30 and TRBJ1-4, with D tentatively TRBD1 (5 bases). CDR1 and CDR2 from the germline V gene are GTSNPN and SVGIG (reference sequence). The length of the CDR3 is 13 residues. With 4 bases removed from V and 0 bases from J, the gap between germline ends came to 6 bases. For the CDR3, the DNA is TGTGCCTGGACAGGGCCAACTAATGAAAAACTGTTTTTT. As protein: CAWTGPTNEKLFF.

The CDR3 loop reads CASSPQLTDTQYF. Here the CDR3 DNA reads TGCGCCAGCAGCCCGCAGCTCACAGATACGCAGTATTTT. The chain uses TRBV5-1 and TRBJ2-3; D is uncertain. The CDR3 totals 13 residues. Looked up from germline, CDR1 is SGHRS and CDR2 is YFSETQ. The V gene lost 4 bases and the J gene lost 2 bases, with 8 bases spanning the gap.

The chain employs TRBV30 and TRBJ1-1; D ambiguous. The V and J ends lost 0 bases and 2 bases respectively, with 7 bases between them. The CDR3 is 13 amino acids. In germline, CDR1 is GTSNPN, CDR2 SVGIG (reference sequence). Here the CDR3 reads CAWSVRFNTEAFF. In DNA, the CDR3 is TGTGCCTGGAGTGTACGGTTTAACACTGAAGCTTTCTTT.

CDR3 bases: TGTGCCACCCAAAGGGTGAGGAGCACAGATACGCAGTATTTT. It codes for CATQRVRSTDTQYF. This rearrangement joins TRBV6-6 to TRBJ2-3, with unresolved D. The CDR3 covers 14 residues. V lost 10 bases to trimming and J lost 0 bases, with 14 bases between them. Germline-derived CDR1 and CDR2 are MNHNY and SVGAGI (reference sequence).

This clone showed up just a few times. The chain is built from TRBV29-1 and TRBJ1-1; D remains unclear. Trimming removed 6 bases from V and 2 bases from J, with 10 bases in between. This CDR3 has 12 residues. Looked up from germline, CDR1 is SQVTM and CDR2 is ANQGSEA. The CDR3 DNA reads TGCAGCGTAGGGAGTGGAAACACTGAAGCTTTCTTT. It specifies CSVGSGNTEAFF.

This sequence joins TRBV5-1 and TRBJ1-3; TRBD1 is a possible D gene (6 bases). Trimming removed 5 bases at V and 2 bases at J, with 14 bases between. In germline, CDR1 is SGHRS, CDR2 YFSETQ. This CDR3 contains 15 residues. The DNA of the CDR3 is TGCGCCAGCAGAACCGGGACACAACCTGGAAACACCATATATTTT. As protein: CASRTGTQPGNTIYF.

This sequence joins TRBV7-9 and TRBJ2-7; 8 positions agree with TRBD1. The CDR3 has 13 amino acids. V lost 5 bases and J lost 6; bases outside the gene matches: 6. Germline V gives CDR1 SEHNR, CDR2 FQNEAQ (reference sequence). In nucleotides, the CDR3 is TGTGCCAGCAGCGTAGGACAGGGCTCCGAGCAGTACTTC. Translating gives CASSVGQGSEQYF.

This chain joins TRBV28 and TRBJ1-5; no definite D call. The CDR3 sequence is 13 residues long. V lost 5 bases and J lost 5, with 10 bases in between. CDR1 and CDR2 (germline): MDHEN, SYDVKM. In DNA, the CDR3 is TGTGCCAGCAGTAAAGACGGAGATCAGCCCCAGCATTTT. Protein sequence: CASSKDGDQPQHF.

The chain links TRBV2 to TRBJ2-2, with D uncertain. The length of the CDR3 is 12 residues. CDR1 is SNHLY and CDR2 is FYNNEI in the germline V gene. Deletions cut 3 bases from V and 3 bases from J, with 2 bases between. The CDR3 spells CASSEDTGELFF. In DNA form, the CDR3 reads TGTGCCAGCAGTGAGGACACCGGGGAGCTGTTTTTT.

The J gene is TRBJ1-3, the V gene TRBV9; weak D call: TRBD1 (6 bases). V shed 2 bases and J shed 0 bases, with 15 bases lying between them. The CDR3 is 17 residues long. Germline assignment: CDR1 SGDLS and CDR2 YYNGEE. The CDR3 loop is CASSVHSDRSSGNTIYF. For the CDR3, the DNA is TGTGCCAGCAGCGTGCATAGCGACAGGAGCTCTGGAAACACCATATATTTT.

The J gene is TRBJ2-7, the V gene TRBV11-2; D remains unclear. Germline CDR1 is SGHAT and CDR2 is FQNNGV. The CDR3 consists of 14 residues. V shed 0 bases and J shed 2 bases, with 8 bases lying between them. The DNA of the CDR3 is TGTGCCAGCAGCTTAGATGCTGGGACCTACGAGCAGTACTTC. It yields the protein CASSLDAGTYEQYF.

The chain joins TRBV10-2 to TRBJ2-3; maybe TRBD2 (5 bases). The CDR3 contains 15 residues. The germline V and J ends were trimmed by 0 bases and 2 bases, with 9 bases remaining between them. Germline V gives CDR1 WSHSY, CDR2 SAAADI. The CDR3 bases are TGCGCCAGCAGTGAGTCTCTAGCCCCCACAGATACGCAGTATTTT. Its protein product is CASSESLAPTDTQYF.

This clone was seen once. The CDR3 loop is CASSTTDRGAEAFF. The CDR3 DNA is TGTGCCAGCAGTACCACGGACAGGGGCGCTGAAGCTTTCTTT. The chain uses TRBV6-5 and TRBJ1-1, with 9 bases lining up with TRBD1. V lost 5 bases, J lost 6 bases, and 7 bases stayed unmatched. Per germline, CDR1 MNHEY and CDR2 SVGAGI. CDR3 size: 14 residues.

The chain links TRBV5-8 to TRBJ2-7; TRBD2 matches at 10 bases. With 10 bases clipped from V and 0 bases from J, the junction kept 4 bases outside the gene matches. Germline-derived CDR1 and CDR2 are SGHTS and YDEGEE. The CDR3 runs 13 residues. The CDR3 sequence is CAGTSAYSYEQYF. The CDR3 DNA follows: TGTGCCGGGACTAGCGCCTACTCCTACGAGCAGTACTTC.

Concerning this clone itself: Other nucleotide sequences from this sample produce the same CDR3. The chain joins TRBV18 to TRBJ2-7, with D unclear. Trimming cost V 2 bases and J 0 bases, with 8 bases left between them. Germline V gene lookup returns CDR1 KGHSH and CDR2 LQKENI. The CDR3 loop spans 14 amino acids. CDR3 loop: CASSPKDSSYEQYF. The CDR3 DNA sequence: TGTGCCAGCTCACCAAAGGATAGCTCCTACGAGCAGTACTTC.